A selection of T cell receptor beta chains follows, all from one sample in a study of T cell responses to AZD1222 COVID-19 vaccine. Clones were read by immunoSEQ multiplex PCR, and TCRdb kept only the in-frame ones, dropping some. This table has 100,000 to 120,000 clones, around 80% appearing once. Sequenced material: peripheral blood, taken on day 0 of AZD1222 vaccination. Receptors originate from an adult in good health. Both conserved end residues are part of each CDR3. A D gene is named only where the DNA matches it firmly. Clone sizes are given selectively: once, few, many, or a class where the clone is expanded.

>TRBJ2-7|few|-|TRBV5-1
TGCGCCAGCAGCTTGGGACAGGCTACCTACGAGCAGTACTTC
CASSLGQATYEQYF
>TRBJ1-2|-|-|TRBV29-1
TGCAGCGTTGGTTTCCTGGGGGACTATGGCTACACCTTC
CSVGFLGDYGYTF
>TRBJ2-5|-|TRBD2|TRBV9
TGTGCCAGCAGCGTAGGGACTAGCGGGGGGGGATACCAAGAGACCCAGTACTTC
CASSVGTSGGGYQETQYF
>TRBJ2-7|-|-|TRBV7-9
TGTGCCAGCAGCTTAGCGCACGGCGCCTCCTACGAGCAGTACTTC
CASSLAHGASYEQYF
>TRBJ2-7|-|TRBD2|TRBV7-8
TGTGCCAGCAGCTCGGAGCGGGGCCGCTCCTACGAGCAGTACTTC
CASSSERGRSYEQYF
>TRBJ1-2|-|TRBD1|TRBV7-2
TGTGCCAGCAGCTCCGGGGGAGGGGGCCCCTATGGCTACACCTTC
CASSSGGGGPYGYTF
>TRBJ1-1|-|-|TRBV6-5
TGTGCCAGCAGTTTCCCCGGGGACACTGAAGCTTTCTTT
CASSFPGDTEAFF
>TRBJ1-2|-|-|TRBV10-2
TGCGCCAGCAGCTTCTACATACAAGGAGACTATGGCTACACCTTC
CASSFYIQGDYGYTF
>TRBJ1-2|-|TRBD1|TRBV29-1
TGCAGCGTTCAGACAGGGATTTATGGCTACACCTTC
CSVQTGIYGYTF
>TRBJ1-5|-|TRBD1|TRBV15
TGTGCCACCAGCATGCCTCAGGGGGCCCTTCGGCAGCCCCAGCATTTT
CATSMPQGALRQPQHF
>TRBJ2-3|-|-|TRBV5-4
TGTGCCAGCAGCTTGGCAGGGGTGTTAGTAGATACGCAGTATTTT
CASSLAGVLVDTQYF
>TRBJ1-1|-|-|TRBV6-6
TGTGCCAGTGTCAGGGACCATAACACTGAAGCTTTCTTT
CASVRDHNTEAFF
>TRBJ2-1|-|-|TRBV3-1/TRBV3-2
TGTGCCAGCAGCCAAGCTCACCGGTACAATGAGCAGTTCTTC
CASSQAHRYNEQFF
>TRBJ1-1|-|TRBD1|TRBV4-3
TGCGCCAGCAGCCAGTTCACAGGGGTGAACACTGAAGCTTTCTTT
CASSQFTGVNTEAFF
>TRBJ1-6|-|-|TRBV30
TGTGCCTGGAGCAAGGCCCTGGGGTCACCCCTCCACTTT
CAWSKALGSPLHF